One and the same sample provided the 2 T cell receptor beta chains below, sequenced in a study of Ad26.COV2.S vaccination and SARS-CoV-2 variants. Treatment noted: 15 to 20 received Ad26.COV2.S at low or high dose, single or two shots; roughly five received placebo; per-sample allocation not given. The samples date from day 63 after the first vaccine or placebo injection. The data were produced by immunoSEQ multiplex PCR, yet TCRdb's version contains in-frame clones alone and is incomplete. The table lists about 680,000 clones, roughly 90% of them singletons. The sample here was peripheral blood, taken in a trial of Ad26.COV2.S vaccine versus placebo. These receptors were collected from a person aged 18-60 years who received the Ad26.COV2.S COVID-19 vaccine or a placebo.

The chain employs TRBV10-3 and TRBJ1-2; maybe TRBD1 (6 bases). The CDR3 has 17 residues. Germline V CDR1 and CDR2: ENHRY, SYGVKD. Between the trimmed V and J ends, which lost 5 bases and 4 bases, there was a span of 23 bases. In nucleotides, the CDR3 is TGTGCCATCAGTTCGATGGGGGGCGCATCTCTGGGCTATGGCTACACCTTC. This translates into CAISSMGGASLGYGYTF.

This clone was observed a single time. The chain employs TRBV6-2 or TRBV6-3 and TRBJ2-6, with D unclear. Germline CDR1 MNHEY, CDR2 SVGEGT. The V end was cut by 4 bases, the J end by 2 bases, with 12 bases between. There are 16 residues in the CDR3. The CDR3, as DNA: TGTGCCAGCAGTTGGTGGTTTTCCCCTGGGGCCAACGTCCTGACTTTC. Translated: CASSWWFSPGANVLTF.